This entry describes one T cell receptor (beta chain). Which cohort a participant joined came from the clinical history participants gave. Each recovered donor of Cohort 3 presented with two negative PCRs, clearance, or symptom resolution. Authors' processing steps: It was from reference gene primer amplification that nucleated cell counts were estimated. The repertoire was sequenced with immunoSEQ multiplex PCR; TCRdb's copy has only in-frame clones and lacks some. D and trimming come from the DNA, and the V and J calls and clone size come from that table. This table has around 300,000 clones, about nine tenths appearing once. The sample comes from a study of blood T cell repertoires in COVID-19. Study summary: Sample material is recorded as cDNA or gDNA derived from T cells, B-cell-depleted T cells, or PBMCs.

CDR3 length equals 14 residues. V gave up 8 bases and J gave up 0 bases, with 11 bases separating them. CDR1 and CDR2 from the germline V gene are LNHNV and YYDKDF (reference sequence). Sequencing was performed on PBMCs or T cells enriched from blood (not recorded which). This TCR came from a woman younger than 45 who had recovered from COVID-19. The V and J genes are TRBV15 and TRBJ1-3; D not resolved. CDR3 region: CATGQAISGNTIYF. Written as DNA, the CDR3 is TGTGCCACCGGGCAGGCCATCTCTGGAAACACCATATATTTT.